This TCR beta chain was captured in a study of breast tumors, draining lymph nodes, adjacent tissues. The study's findings and limits: Data only fit, rather than demonstrated, lymph node origin of most tumor T cells. Tumor and nontumor repertoires were significantly more similar in luminal-like than in basal-like breast cancer. Data fit most tumor T cells coming from lymph node, expanding in tumor. Compared with lymph nodes, tumors were less diverse; compared with nontumor tissue, more.

The lymph nodes were axillary draining lymph nodes from breast cancer patients. Germline V lookup: CDR1 SGDLS, CDR2 YYNGEE. The CDR3 is 14 amino acids. The sample holds many counts of this clonotype. Its antigen is undetermined. The junction departs from the called germline gene at one end, perhaps through a read error. TCRdb called the multiplex PCR reads again in MiXCR, with one record for every CDR3 protein. This table holds more than 200,000 distinct CDR3 sequences, roughly 30% found once. The V call is TRBV9, the J call TRBJ2-3; D perhaps matches TRBD1 (5 bases). The material sequenced was axillary lymph node tissue. This clonotype was sampled from a female donor with breast cancer. Some clones in this sample may be carry-over from other donors' samples. CDR3 protein: CAGSVEAGPDTQYF. CDR3 sequence (DNA): TGTGCCGGCAGCGTAGAGGCAGGGCCAGATACGCAGTATTTT.